This T cell receptor (beta chain) was obtained from a study of identical twins. Only a few counts were recorded for this clonotype. Its antigen is not identified. TCRdb reprocessed the 5' RACE reads via MiXCR and lists one record per CDR3 protein. The sample has 270,000 or so distinct CDR3 sequences, about 9% seen once. Trimming took 6 bases from V and 3 from J, leaving 9 bases between them. The CDR3 consists of 13 residues. Per germline, CDR1 SEHNR and CDR2 FQNEAQ (reference sequence). Study conclusions and caveats: Where out-of-frame alpha sequences were twin-shared, they showed excess low generation probability. Because invariant MAIT and iNKT cells could be present, zero-insertion analyses could be partly confounded. While abundant cord blood beta clonotypes carried fewer insertions, memory repertoires showed no such pattern. Excess twin sharing in beta out-of-frame sequences was weaker.

Separately, the same data were catalogued under a study of yellow fever vaccine responses in identical twins.

V is TRBV7-9 and J is TRBJ2-1; the D gene is possibly TRBD1 (5 bases). Sequenced input: CD8+ T cells sorted from blood. This clonotype was obtained from a woman aged 18 to 35 in good health. The CDR3 region has the DNA TGTGCCAGCAGGGGGCCTCTCTACAATGAGCAGTTCTTC. This gives the protein CASRGPLYNEQFF.